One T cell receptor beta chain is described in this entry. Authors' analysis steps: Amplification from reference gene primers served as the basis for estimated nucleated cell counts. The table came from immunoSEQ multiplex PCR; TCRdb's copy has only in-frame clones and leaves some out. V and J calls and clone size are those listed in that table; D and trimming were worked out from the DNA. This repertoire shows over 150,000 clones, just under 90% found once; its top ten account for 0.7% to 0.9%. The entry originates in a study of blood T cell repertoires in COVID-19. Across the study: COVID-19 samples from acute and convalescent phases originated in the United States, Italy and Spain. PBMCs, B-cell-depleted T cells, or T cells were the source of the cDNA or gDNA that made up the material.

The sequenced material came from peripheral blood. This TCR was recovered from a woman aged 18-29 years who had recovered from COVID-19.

The CDR3 region is CASSPQQGANTGELFF. The CDR3 DNA reads as TGTGCCAGCTCACCGCAACAGGGGGCGAACACCGGGGAGCTGTTTTTT. The chain recombines TRBV18 with TRBJ2-2; TRBD1 matches at 8 bases. Trimming removed 3 bases from V and 0 bases from J; junction bases left unmatched: 3. The CDR3 extends over 16 amino acids. The germline gives CDR1 KGHSH, CDR2 LQKENI. Together with reference TRBV18 and TRBJ2-2, the CDR3 gives the full variable domain: NAGVMQNPRHLVRRRGQEARLRCSPMKGHSHVYWYRQLPEEGLKFMVYLQKENIIDESGMPKERFSAEFPKEGPSILRIQQVVRGDSAAYFCASSPQQGANTGELFFGEGSRLTVL.